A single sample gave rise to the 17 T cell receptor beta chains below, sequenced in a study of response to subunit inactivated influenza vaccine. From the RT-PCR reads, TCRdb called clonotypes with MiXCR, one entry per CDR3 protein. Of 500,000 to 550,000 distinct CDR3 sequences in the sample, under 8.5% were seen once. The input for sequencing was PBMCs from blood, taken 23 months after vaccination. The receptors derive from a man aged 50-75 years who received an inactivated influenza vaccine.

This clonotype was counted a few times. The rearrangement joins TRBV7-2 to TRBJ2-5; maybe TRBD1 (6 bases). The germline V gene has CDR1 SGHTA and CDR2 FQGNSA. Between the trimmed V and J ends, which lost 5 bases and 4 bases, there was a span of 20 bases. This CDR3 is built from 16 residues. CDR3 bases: TGTGCCAGCAGCAAGGCCCGGGACAATCGGGCAGAGACCCAGTACTTC. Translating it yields CASSKARDNRAETQYF.

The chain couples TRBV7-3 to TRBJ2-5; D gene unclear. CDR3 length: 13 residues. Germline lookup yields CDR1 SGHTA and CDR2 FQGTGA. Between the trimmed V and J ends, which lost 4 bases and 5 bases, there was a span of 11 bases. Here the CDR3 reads CASSWTLGETQYF. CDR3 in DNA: TGTGCCAGCAGCTGGACCTTGGGGGAGACCCAGTACTTC.

CDR3 in amino acids: CASSLFSDRGETQYF. The CDR3 DNA follows: TGTGCCAGCAGTTTATTTTCAGACAGGGGGGAGACCCAGTACTTC. This rearrangement joins TRBV27 to TRBJ2-5; 9 bases line up with TRBD1. The CDR3 loop spans 15 amino acids. Germline V gene sequence: CDR1 MNHEY, CDR2 SMNVEV (reference sequence). Trimming took 1 base from V and 5 from J; bases not matched to a gene: 5.

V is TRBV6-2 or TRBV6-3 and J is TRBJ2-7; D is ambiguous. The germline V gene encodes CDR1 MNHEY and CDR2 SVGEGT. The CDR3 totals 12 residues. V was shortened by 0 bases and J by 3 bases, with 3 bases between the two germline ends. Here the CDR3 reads CASSYSNYEQYF. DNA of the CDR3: TGTGCCAGCAGTTACTCGAACTACGAGCAGTACTTC.

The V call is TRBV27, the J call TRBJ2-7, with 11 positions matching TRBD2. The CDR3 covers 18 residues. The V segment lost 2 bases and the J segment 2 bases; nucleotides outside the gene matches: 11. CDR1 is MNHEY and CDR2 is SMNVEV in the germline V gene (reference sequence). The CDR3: CASSLTRLGLAETYEQYF. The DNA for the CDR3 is TGTGCCAGCAGTTTAACGCGCCTGGGACTAGCGGAAACCTACGAGCAGTACTTC.

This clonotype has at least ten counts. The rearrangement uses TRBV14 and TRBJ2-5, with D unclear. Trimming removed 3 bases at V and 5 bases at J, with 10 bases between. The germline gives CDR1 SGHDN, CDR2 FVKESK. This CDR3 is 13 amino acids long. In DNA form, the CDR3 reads TGTGCCAGCAGCCAGTGGGGTCTCGAGACCCAGTACTTC. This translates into CASSQWGLETQYF.

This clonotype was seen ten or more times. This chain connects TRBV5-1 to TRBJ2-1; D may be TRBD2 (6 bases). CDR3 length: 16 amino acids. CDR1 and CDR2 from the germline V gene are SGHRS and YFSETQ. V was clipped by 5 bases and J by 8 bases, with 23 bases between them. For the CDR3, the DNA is TGCGCCAGCAGGCAAGACTTCGGGGGACCGGGCTATGAGCAGTTCTTC. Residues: CASRQDFGGPGYEQFF.

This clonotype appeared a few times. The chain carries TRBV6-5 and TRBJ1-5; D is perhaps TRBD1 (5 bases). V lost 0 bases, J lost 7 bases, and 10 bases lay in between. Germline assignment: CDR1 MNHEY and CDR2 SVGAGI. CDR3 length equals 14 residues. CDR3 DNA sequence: TGTGCCAGCAGTTACTCAGGGGAGCGGCAGCCCCAGCATTTT. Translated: CASSYSGERQPQHF.

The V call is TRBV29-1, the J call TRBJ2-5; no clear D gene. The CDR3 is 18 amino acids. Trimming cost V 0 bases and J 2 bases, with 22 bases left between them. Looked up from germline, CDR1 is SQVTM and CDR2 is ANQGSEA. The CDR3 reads CSVEDHRVPGSLQETQYF. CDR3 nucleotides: TGCAGCGTTGAAGACCATAGAGTGCCGGGCTCTTTACAAGAGACCCAGTACTTC.

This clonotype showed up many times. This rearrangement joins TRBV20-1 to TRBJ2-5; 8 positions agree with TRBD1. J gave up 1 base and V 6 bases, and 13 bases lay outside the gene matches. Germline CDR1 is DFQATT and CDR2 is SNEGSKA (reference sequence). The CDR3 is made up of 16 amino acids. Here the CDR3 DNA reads TGCAGTGCGCCCCAACCTCTGACAGGGGTCCAAGAGACCCAGTACTTC. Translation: CSAPQPLTGVQETQYF.

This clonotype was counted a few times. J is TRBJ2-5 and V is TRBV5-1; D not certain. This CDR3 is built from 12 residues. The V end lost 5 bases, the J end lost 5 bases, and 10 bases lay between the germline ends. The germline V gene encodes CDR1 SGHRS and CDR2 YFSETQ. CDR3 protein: CASRVGMETQYF. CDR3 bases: TGCGCCAGCAGGGTGGGCATGGAGACCCAGTACTTC.

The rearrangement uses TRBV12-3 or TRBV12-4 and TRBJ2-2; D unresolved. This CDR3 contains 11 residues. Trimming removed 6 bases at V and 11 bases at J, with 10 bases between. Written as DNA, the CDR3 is TGTGCCAGCAGCCGCATCTTAGAGCTGTTTTTT. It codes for CASSRILELFF.

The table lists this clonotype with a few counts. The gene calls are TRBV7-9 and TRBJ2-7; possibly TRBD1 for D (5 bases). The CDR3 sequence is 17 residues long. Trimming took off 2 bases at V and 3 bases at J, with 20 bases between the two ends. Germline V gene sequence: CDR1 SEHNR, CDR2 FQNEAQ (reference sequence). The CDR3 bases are TGTGCCAGCAGCTTATCAATCCCGGACACAGCAAACTACGAGCAGTACTTC. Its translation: CASSLSIPDTANYEQYF.

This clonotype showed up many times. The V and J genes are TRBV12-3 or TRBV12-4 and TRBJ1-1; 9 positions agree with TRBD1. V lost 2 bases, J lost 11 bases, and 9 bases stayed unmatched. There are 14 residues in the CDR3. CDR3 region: CASSLHSTGGGAFF. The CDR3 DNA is TGTGCCAGCAGTTTACATTCGACAGGGGGTGGTGCTTTCTTT.

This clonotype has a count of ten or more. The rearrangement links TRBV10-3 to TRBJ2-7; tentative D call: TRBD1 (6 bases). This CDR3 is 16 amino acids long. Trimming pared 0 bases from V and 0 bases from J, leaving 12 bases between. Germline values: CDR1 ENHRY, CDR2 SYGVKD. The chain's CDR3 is CAISESGGSSSYEQYF. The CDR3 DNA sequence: TGTGCCATCAGTGAGTCTGGGGGCTCGAGCTCCTACGAGCAGTACTTC.

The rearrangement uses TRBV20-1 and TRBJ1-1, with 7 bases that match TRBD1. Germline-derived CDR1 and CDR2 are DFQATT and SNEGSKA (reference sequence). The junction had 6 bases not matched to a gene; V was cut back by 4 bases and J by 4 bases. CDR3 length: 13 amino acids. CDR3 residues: CSAIPGGGTEAFF. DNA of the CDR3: TGCAGTGCTATTCCAGGGGGGGGCACTGAAGCTTTCTTT.

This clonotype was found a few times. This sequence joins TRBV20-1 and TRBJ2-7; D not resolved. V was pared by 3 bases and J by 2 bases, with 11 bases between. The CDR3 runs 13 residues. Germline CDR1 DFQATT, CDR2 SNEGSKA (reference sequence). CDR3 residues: CSASGQPAYEQYF. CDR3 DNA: TGCAGTGCTAGCGGGCAGCCAGCCTACGAGCAGTACTTC.